This T cell receptor beta chain was observed in a study of cytomegalovirus exposure and HLA in healthy donors (dated by TCRdb to the late 2010s). For the wider study: An earlier analysis of more than 550 of the donors reported over 250 Gb of sequence data and around 120 million unique TCR beta sequences obtained from around 170 million T cells. Roughly 5 DR-DQ haplotypes were handled as single units for association and clustering, since linkage in the cohort was strong. The study combined high-throughput TCR immunosequencing, statistical association of individual TCRs with disease status, and machine learning to predict cytomegalovirus infection status. Rather than using new phenotypic data, the later analysis identified candidate immune exposures from TCR beta sequences and from how often those sequences occurred across donors. Genome-wide SNP genotypes for about 60% of the roughly 700 donors were used in a later genetic analysis, which treated that subset as a discovery cohort. Donor age, sex, ethnicity and CMV serostatus were collected together with the repertoire data. Typing coverage varied by locus: about 620-630 donors for A, B, C, DRB1 and DQB1; 522 for DQA1; 600 to 610 for DPA1; under 490 for DPB1. Roughly 300 gigabases of sequencing data and around 87 million unique TCR sequences were included in an early release covering about 620 HLA-typed donors. The study profiled the T cell repertoires of 500 to 800 subjects by immunosequencing and related them to cytomegalovirus serostatus. An earlier analysis of about 600 of the donors used high-throughput TCR beta sequencing to judge whether each TCR beta V gene segment behaved as functional or pseudogenic. In a later analysis, previously published TCR beta repertoires from 600 to 850 donors were re-analyzed and high-resolution HLA genotyping was added so that TCR occurrence patterns could be studied. Both class I and class II loci were covered by HLA typing, at four-digit resolution. Across approximately 400 genotyped donors of the cohort, an average of roughly 250,000 unique TCR beta nucleotide sequences per donor were sequenced, and approximately 17% of those sequences were non-productive. Among the roughly 410 genotyped donors, around 81% belonged to the genetic ancestry cluster associated with self-reported Caucasian donors. Every discovery cohort repertoire had been produced on one sequencing platform. Besides the first cohort of approximately 710 subjects, a separate validation cohort made up of over 95 different subjects was used. The study was designed to test whether signatures of past pathogen exposure could be identified by cataloging public T cell receptors.

The cohort comprised hundreds of healthy bone marrow donors. Cohort members were all nominally healthy when sampled, although unrecorded immune exposures were likely present. The donor was CMV seronegative and belonged to the group of around 400 seronegative cohort members. A peripheral blood sample was collected from each donor, and TCR beta sequencing was performed on peripheral blood mononuclear cells. Genomic DNA was extracted from the blood cell samples with the Qiagen DNeasy Blood Extraction Kit. This clone was counted a single time. The antigen this receptor binds is unknown. No base-level quality is on record; no much larger clone is a single base apart. CDR1 and CDR2 (KGHSH, LQKENI) derive from the germline V gene. The CDR3 spans 13 residues, from the cysteine through the phenylalanine. Only the CDR3 region is kept as DNA, spanning 39 bases read in frame from base 1. Trimming removed 4 bases from V and 0 bases from J, leaving 5 bases between the germline ends.

What the study reported, not specific to this receptor: The sequencing pipeline was judged likely to have produced a cluster of highly shared sequence variants as a technical artifact. Broadly in line with IMGT annotations, most TCR beta V segments showed up in productive rearrangements about 87% or about 30% of the time in an earlier analysis of 450 to 600 of the donors. In a later analysis, several top co-occurrence clusters were reported to appear linked to parvovirus B19, influenza, CMV and Epstein-Barr virus. Approximately 18 rarely observed V segments, including chromosome 9 orphons, were excluded from the earlier analysis of a few hundred of the donors because counts were too low. Presence/absence analyses assumed roughly uniform sequencing depth across donors, an assumption that may not hold. The classifier was reported to diagnose cytomegalovirus status with high specificity and sensitivity in both the original and validation cohorts. In a later genetic analysis, a missense DCLRE1C variant was associated with V-gene and J-gene trimming of TCR beta chains, and the association was replicated in an independent cohort. Strong co-occurrence of HLA alleles, especially DR and DQ, made assigning TCR associations to individual alleles difficult. A further reported finding was that TCR beta sequences accurately predicted the HLA-A and HLA-B alleles for most subjects in the first cohort. In this cohort, only TCR beta chains were sequenced, and detectable features were limited by the absence of alpha or paired-chain data. At a false discovery rate of 0.05, a later analysis linked 15,000 to 20,000 TCR beta sequences to specific HLA alleles. A later analysis found that most CMV-associated TCR beta chains appeared HLA-restricted, with HLA associations seemingly driven largely by CMV exposure. Some IMGT-functional V segments, including TRBV6-2 and TRBV6-3, could not be distinguished by the 87-base-pair reads and were therefore excluded. Because HLA typing was unavailable for some donors at each locus, only the typed subset was used in association tests. In a later analysis, HLA-associated TCR beta chains showed more clonal expansion and lower generation probabilities than non-associated chains that were equally common. Most TCR sequences were observed very rarely across donors, whereas some public TCRs were present in many individuals. In vitro tests confirmed that a few of the cytomegalovirus-associated TCR beta chains recognize cytomegalovirus antigens. Immune exposure information for the cohort was limited to CMV serostatus. According to the authors, the approach could potentially be generalized to other disease states and immunological phenotypes. Compared with the roughly 670-donor mean, donors in an Asian-associated ancestry cluster had fewer N-insertions in productive TCRs, according to a later genetic analysis. According to a later analysis, TCR association rates differed among HLA loci, with DRB1 alleles showing the most associated TCRs and HLA-C alleles showing the fewest. Correlated functional status among segregating V segments might reflect linkage disequilibrium, but an unknown experimental factor could not be ruled out. The study gave a list of more than 150 TCR beta chains associated with cytomegalovirus.

Library preparation used the immunoSEQ multiplex PCR assay. For the multiplex PCR, a mixture combining 60 forward primers for TCR Vbeta segments and 13 reverse primers for TCR Jbeta segments was used. A multiplex PCR assay on genomic DNA amplified the CDR3 region of rearranged TCR beta genes. The amplified TCR beta libraries were sequenced on the Illumina HiSeq System as 87-base-pair reads. From the authors' description of their analysis: Across the roughly 700 repertoires, a later analysis counted some 80 million unique TCR beta chains, roughly 11 million of which were shared by at least two donors. To remove PCR and sequencing errors, raw reads were error-corrected and collapsed into unique sequences using a nearest-neighbor algorithm that merged closely related sequences. Alignment of CDR3 sequences to IMGT reference sequences was used to assign V, D and J gene segments. Each retained sequence needed at least a six-nucleotide match to both a V gene segment and a J gene segment. Rearrangements were classified as productive when the CDR3 lacked stop codons and remained in frame with V and J, and all other rearrangements were classified as non-productive. CDR3 was defined by IMGT convention, running from the second conserved V-encoded cysteine to the conserved J-encoded phenylalanine. In an earlier analysis of more than 550 of the donors, sequences lacking an unambiguous match to a single V gene segment were excluded. In an earlier analysis of several hundred of the donors, V segments were called functional above 56.7% productive rearrangements and were called segregating when the between-donor standard deviation exceeded 5%. A statistical classification framework was built to diagnose cytomegalovirus status from the catalog of TCR beta chain sequences. A later analysis assigned V and J genes by comparing TCR nucleotide sequences with IMGT/GENE-DB human TR gene sequences. The TCRdist pipeline was used in a later analysis to assign CDR3 sequences and most-parsimonious VDJ recombination scenarios. In a later analysis, each TCR beta chain was defined by its CDR3 amino acid sequence together with its V-gene family, and reads without a unique V-gene family were excluded. In a later analysis, several hundred highly shared, low-generation-probability nucleotide sequences were removed to address suspected cross-contamination and a sequencing artifact. For each public chain, a later analysis derived a clonal expansion index from normalized ranks of inferred template counts within each repertoire. In a later analysis, generation probabilities were computed with a VDJ recombination model fitted to out-of-frame rearrangements, and the resulting probabilities were checked against IGoR. In a later analysis, TCR-TCR, TCR-HLA and TCR-CMV co-occurrence was scored with hypergeometric tests, and a repertoire-size bias correction was applied to TCR pairs. False discovery rates were estimated in a later analysis by permuting HLA or CMV assignments 20 times. In a later analysis, co-occurring TCRs were grouped using DBSCAN, with TCRdist sequence similarity added in when clustering inside HLA-allele-positive subsets. For co-occurrence clustering, repertoires with fewer than 30,000 or more than 120,000 public chains were excluded, along with four to six repertoires with anomalous nucleotide sharing. Drawn from immuneACCESS, this table holds only the in-frame rearrangements with V and J called that TCRdb kept. Clones are partly lost; checked studies trace under half to an unresolved V gene and leave the rest unexplained. Clone size and V and J calls were adopted from that table, with D and trimming inferred from the DNA. The sample profile shows roughly 100,000 clones; about four fifths of them were found once. The ten largest clones add up to roughly 1.2% of the sample.

The receptor comes from a man younger than 45 in good health and CMV-seronegative. The source material was PBMCs. This chain is built from TRBV18 and TRBJ2-3; TRBD1 is perhaps the D gene, given 5 matching bases. The DNA sequence reads TGTGCCAGCTCACGACAGAGCACAGATACGCAGTATTTT. This sequence encodes CASSRQSTDTQYF.